This TCR beta chain is drawn from a study of CD8 T cell repertoires and HIV-1 epitope variants. Looking at the study overall: Each of Twenty-five Gag and Nef epitope peptides stimulated a separate culture. Separate from the cultures, 1M uncultured T cells served as baseline.

To note about this clone: The antigen is undetermined.

Generated by immunoSEQ multiplex PCR, the TCRdb table keeps only in-frame clones and is missing some. The sample consists of about 5,400 clones, approximately 62% of them appearing once. The CDR3 length is 11 residues. The V and J ends lost 8 bases and 5 bases, in that order; junction bases with no gene match: 3. Germline V gene data show CDR1 as SGHVT and CDR2 as SQSDAQ. Study results and caveats: Roughly nine TCR beta clonotypes were antigen-specific, five or six apparently recognizing autologous or escape variants. The assay identified only TCR beta chains of antigen-proliferating T cells.

J is TRBJ2-7 and V is TRBV7-4, with 7 bases fitting TRBD1. This receptor was obtained from a male donor with HIV. The specimen sequenced was cultured CD8+ T cells derived from PBMCs. CDR3 in amino acids: CASATGDEQYF. The DNA of the CDR3 is TGTGCCAGCGCAACAGGGGACGAGCAGTACTTC.